Only a few counts were recorded for the clone carrying this T cell receptor (beta chain). Its cognate antigen is unknown. Isolation per sample recovered at least 7 million PBMCs. This CDR3 contains 14 residues. CDR1 is SQVTM and CDR2 is ANQGSEA in the germline V gene. This specimen belongs to a study of blood T cells in healthy people across ages. Study-level points and caveats: Among long-lived donors, naive CD4+ cells were more numerous and diversity higher than in aged donors. Roughly linear declines in TCR beta diversity per million T cells occurred with age. The unknown donor CMV status may have confounded expanded clonotype changes.

Using a J-beta primer mix together with a sample-barcoded 5' primer, a second PCR was run for about 6 to 11 cycles. TCRdb reanalysed the 5' RACE reads using MiXCR and keeps one entry per CDR3 protein. The sample lists 1,500,000 or so distinct CDR3 sequences; under 55% were seen once. The TCR comes from a woman aged 18-35 years in good health. This chain links TRBV29-1 with TRBJ2-1; the D call may be TRBD1 or TRBD2 (5 bases each). The DNA end lines up better with TRBJ2-7; the J call may be wrong. The sample taken for sequencing was blood. The CDR3 coding sequence is TGCAGCTTTATGGGGGTGAGCTCCTACAATGAGCAGTACTTC. Translation gives CSFMGVSSYNEQYF.